The 3 T cell receptor beta chains reported below all come from one sample, sequenced in a study of cytomegalovirus exposure and HLA in healthy donors. The PCR ran on 60 Vbeta and 13 Jbeta primers. Using immunoSEQ multiplex PCR, the repertoire was profiled, and TCRdb retains in-frame clones only, with some absent. The sample carries roughly 180,000 clones, 75% recorded once. The sequenced sample consisted of PBMCs. The receptor set was obtained from a woman between 35 and 50 years old in good health and CMV-seropositive.

This clone was seen more than once but under ten times. The chain carries TRBV6-6 and TRBJ2-7; no clear D. Trimming took 8 bases from V and 2 from J, leaving 7 bases between them. CDR3 size: 11 residues. Germline lookup yields CDR1 MNHNY and CDR2 SVGAGI (reference sequence). The CDR3, as DNA: TGTGCCAGCTCTGACACCTACGAGCAGTACTTC. Protein product: CASSDTYEQYF.

This clone was seen a handful of times. The V call is TRBV5-6, the J call TRBJ1-2; TRBD1 agrees at 10 bases. J was trimmed by 8 bases and V by 3 bases; bases with no gene match: 13. This CDR3 is 16 amino acids long. Germline CDR1 reads SGHDT; CDR2 reads YYEEEE. The CDR3 region is CASSSSTDRGLGGYTF. The CDR3 region has the DNA TGTGCCAGCAGCTCATCTACCGACAGGGGGCTCGGAGGCTACACCTTC. The whole variable domain, remainder taken from reference TRBV5-6 and TRBJ1-2, is DAGVTQSPTHLIKTRGQQVTLRCSPKSGHDTVSWYQQALGQGPQFIFQYYEEEERQRGNFPDRFSGHQFPNYSSELNVNALLLGDSALYLCASSSSTDRGLGGYTFGSGTRLTVV.

This clone appeared once. This chain joins TRBV15 and TRBJ2-1; a weak D match, TRBD2 (6 bases). Deletions cut 5 bases from V and 5 bases from J, with 16 bases between. The CDR3 extends over 15 amino acids. Germline CDR1 is LNHNV and CDR2 is YYDKDF (reference sequence). CDR3 nucleotides: TGTGCCACCAGCTCCCCCGGGACTTTAAACAATGAGCAGTTCTTC. Translation: CATSSPGTLNNEQFF.